These 8 T cell receptor beta chains came from one sample sequenced in a study of blood T cell repertoires in COVID-19. Clones were sequenced by immunoSEQ multiplex PCR, and TCRdb holds only the in-frame ones, with some missing. The sample lists hundreds of thousands of clones, 92% seen once, with about 0.8% in the top ten. Sequenced material: peripheral blood. Receptor source: a man aged 55 to 69 with COVID-19, enrolled during active disease.

This clone appeared a single time. The genes are TRBV10-1 and TRBJ1-1; 8 bases are shared with TRBD1. The J segment lost 9 bases and the V segment lost 3 bases, leaving 15 bases of the junction unmatched. Germline V gene sequence: CDR1 WNHNN, CDR2 SYGVQD (reference sequence). The CDR3 length is 16 residues. CDR3 sequence (DNA): TGCGCCAGCAGTGACGGAAAAGGACAGGGTCATCAAAAAGCTTTCTTT. Residues: CASSDGKGQGHQKAFF.

This clone was found once. The chain joins TRBV5-1 to TRBJ2-2; possible D gene TRBD1, 5 bases. V lost 3 bases, J lost 0 bases, and 9 bases lay in between. In germline, CDR1 is SGHRS, CDR2 YFSETQ. The length of the CDR3 is 15 residues. The CDR3 coding sequence is TGCGCCAGCAGCTCCCACAGGACGAACACCGGGGAGCTGTTTTTT. It is translated as CASSSHRTNTGELFF.

The chain employs TRBV6-2 or TRBV6-3 and TRBJ2-3, with D possibly matching TRBD2 (5 bases). V dropped 6 bases and J dropped 1 base, with 17 bases sitting between them. The V gene's germline CDR1 is MNHEY and CDR2 SVGEGT. The CDR3 contains 16 residues. CDR3 in amino acids: CASSRRLLQGTDTQYF. For the CDR3, the DNA is TGTGCCAGCAGCCGCAGACTACTCCAAGGCACAGATACGCAGTATTTT.

This clone came up once. Its ends do not fully match the called genes, so a read error is possible. The CDR3 is CASSPHQGVGRKGF. The CDR3 region has the DNA TGTGCCAGCAGCCCCCACCAGGGGGTCGGCAGAAAGGGGTTC. This chain connects TRBV11-2 to TRBJ1-2; 7 bases align to TRBD1. CDR3 length: 14 residues. Germline values: CDR1 SGHAT, CDR2 FQNNGV. The full variable domain, rest sourced from reference TRBV11-2 and TRBJ1-2, is EAGVAQSPRYKIIEKRQSVAFWCNPISGHATLYWYQQILGQGPKLLIQFQNNGVVDDSQLPKDRFSAERLKGVDSTLKIQPAKLEDSAVYLCASSPHQGVGRKGFGSGTRLTVV.

The CDR3 reads CASTPREAGELFF. The CDR3 nucleotides are TGTGCCAGCACCCCGAGGGAGGCCGGGGAGCTGTTTTTT. The rearrangement links TRBV25-1 to TRBJ2-2; D is possibly TRBD2 (6 bases). The CDR3 length is 13 residues. The germline V gene has CDR1 MGHDK and CDR2 SYGVNS. V lost 7 bases and J 6 bases, leaving 12 bases between the germline ends.

The chain couples TRBV6-5 to TRBJ2-1; 9 bases are shared with TRBD2. Germline CDR1 MNHEY, CDR2 SVGAGI. V gave up 4 bases and J gave up 8 bases; unmatched junction bases: 6. The CDR3 spans 14 residues. The DNA for the CDR3 is TGTGCCAGCAGTTTAGCGGGAGCGGGCGATGAGCAGTTCTTC. The encoded protein is CASSLAGAGDEQFF.

The chain couples TRBV10-2 to TRBJ2-1, with D tentatively TRBD2 (5 bases). The CDR3 totals 16 residues. Between the trimmed V and J ends, which lost 0 bases and 7 bases, there was a span of 16 bases. Germline assignment: CDR1 WSHSY and CDR2 SAAADI. The DNA for the CDR3 is TGCGCCAGCAGTGAGTCTAGCGAGGATGGTAGGAATGAGCAGTTCTTC. Translated: CASSESSEDGRNEQFF.

This clone has only a few counts. This sequence joins TRBV6-2 or TRBV6-3 and TRBJ2-1; a possible D gene is TRBD1 (6 bases). The V end lost 6 bases, the J end lost 0 bases, and 24 bases lay between the germline ends. Germline CDR1 and CDR2: MNHEY and SVGEGT. This CDR3 region has 19 residues. The CDR3 sequence is CASSRSTGRGGSSYNEQFF. The DNA of the CDR3 is TGTGCCAGCAGCCGATCGACGGGGAGAGGGGGAAGCTCCTACAATGAGCAGTTCTTC.